These T cell receptor beta chains were read from a single sample in a study of blood T cell repertoires in COVID-19. Assay used: immunoSEQ multiplex PCR; TCRdb lists only in-frame clones, some missing. The repertoire holds some 94,000 clones, roughly 87% seen once, with about a sixth in the top ten. The specimen was peripheral blood. The receptors here all came from a woman aged 55-75 years with COVID-19, enrolled during active disease. CDR3s include the opening cysteine and the closing phenylalanine or tryptophan. A D gene is named only where the DNA matches it firmly. Clone size is given for some rows only: seen once, a few or many times, or a class if the clone is expanded.

CDR3nt	CDR3aa	d_gene	v_gene	j_gene	abundance
TGTGCCAGCAGCTCCCGTCAGGGGGCGGGGGATGAGCAGTTCTTC	CASSSRQGAGDEQFF	NA	TRBV11-3	TRBJ2-1	few
TGTGCCAGCAGCTTCGGCGGGGGGAACACTGAAGCTTTCTTT	CASSFGGGNTEAFF	NA	TRBV7-2	TRBJ1-1	NA
TGTGCCAGCTCCCAGGGGGACAACTACGAGCAGTACTTC	CASSQGDNYEQYF	TRBD1	TRBV19	TRBJ2-7	NA
TGTGCTAGTGGTTGGGGATCGACAGGGGCCGACACCGGGGAGCTGTTTTTT	CASGWGSTGADTGELFF	TRBD1	TRBV12-5	TRBJ2-2	NA
TGTGCCAGCAGCTTCCCGGGAGGGGGTTCACCCCTCCACTTT	CASSFPGGGSPLHF	NA	TRBV5-8	TRBJ1-6	NA
TGTGCCAGTAGTAAACCCGCCCCAGGGGGATTGCGAAAACTGTTTTTT	CASSKPAPGGLRKLFF	TRBD1	TRBV19	TRBJ1-4	NA
TGTGCCAGCAGCTTTGTGGTGAGCTCCTACAATGAGCAGTTCTTC	CASSFVVSSYNEQFF	NA	TRBV13	TRBJ2-1	NA
TGCGCCAGCAGCGAATCAGGGGAGCTTGGCTATGGCTACACCTTC	CASSESGELGYGYTF	NA	TRBV4-3	TRBJ1-2	NA
TGTGCCAGCAGCTCCCGGGACAGAGAAATCTACAATGAGCAGTTCTTC	CASSSRDREIYNEQFF	TRBD1	TRBV7-8	TRBJ2-1	NA
TGTGCCAGCTGCAGGGTGAACACTGAAGCTTTCTTT	CASCRVNTEAFF	NA	TRBV6-5	TRBJ1-1	NA
TGTGCCTGGAGTGTGACAGGGCTAAATCAGCCCCAGCATTTT	CAWSVTGLNQPQHF	TRBD1	TRBV30	TRBJ1-5	NA
TGTGCCAGCAGCCATTCCCAGGGCAATGAGCAGTTCTTC	CASSHSQGNEQFF	NA	TRBV3-1/TRBV3-2	TRBJ2-1	NA
TGTGCCAGCAGTAGGGACAGGGGAAATCAGCCCCAGCATTTT	CASSRDRGNQPQHF	TRBD1	TRBV2	TRBJ1-5	NA
TGTGCCAGCTCTAATACAGGGGGGCCTGAAGCTTTCTTT	CASSNTGGPEAFF	TRBD1	TRBV6-5	TRBJ1-1	NA
TGCACCAGCAGCCAAGTCGGTGGCTACACCTTC	CTSSQVGGYTF	NA	TRBV1	TRBJ1-2	NA
TGTGCCAGCAGCTCCCGGACAGGGACGAACACCGGGGAGCTGTTTTTT	CASSSRTGTNTGELFF	TRBD1	TRBV9	TRBJ2-2	NA
TGTGCCAGCAGCCGCAGGGGTAGCTCAGATACGCAGTATTTT	CASSRRGSSDTQYF	NA	TRBV5-4	TRBJ2-3	NA
TGTGCCAGCAGTTCCCAGTATGGCTACACCTTC	CASSSQYGYTF	NA	TRBV5-4	TRBJ1-2	NA
TGTGCCAGCGGGGGCCTAGCCGGGGAAAAACTGTTTTTT	CASGGLAGEKLFF	NA	TRBV3-1/TRBV3-2	TRBJ1-4	NA
TGTGCCAGCAGGAGGGACAGGGGTAAAGGCGAGACCCAGTACTTC	CASRRDRGKGETQYF	TRBD1	TRBV28	TRBJ2-5	NA
TGTGCCAGCAGTTTCCCCGGGGGGACGGTGGCTTTCTTT	CASSFPGGTVAFF	NA	TRBV6-6	TRBJ1-1	NA
TGTGCCAGCAGCTCCCCTCCCGGGGGACTAGGAGAGACCCAGTACTTC	CASSSPPGGLGETQYF	TRBD2	TRBV11-1	TRBJ2-5	NA